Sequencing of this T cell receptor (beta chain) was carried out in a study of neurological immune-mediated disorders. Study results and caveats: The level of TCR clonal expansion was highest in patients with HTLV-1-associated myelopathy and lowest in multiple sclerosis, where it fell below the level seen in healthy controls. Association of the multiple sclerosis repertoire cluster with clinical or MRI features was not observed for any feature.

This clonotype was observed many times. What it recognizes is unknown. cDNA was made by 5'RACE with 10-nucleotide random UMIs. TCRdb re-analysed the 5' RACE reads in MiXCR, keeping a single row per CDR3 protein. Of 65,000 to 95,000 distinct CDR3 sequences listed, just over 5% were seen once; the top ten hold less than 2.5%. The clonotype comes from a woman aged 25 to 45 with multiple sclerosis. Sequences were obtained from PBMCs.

The CDR3 loop is CASSPIAGTQYF. In DNA form, the CDR3 reads TGTGCCAGCAGCCCTATAGCGGGGACGCAGTATTTT. The chain is built from TRBV11-2 and TRBJ2-3, with 8 bases lining up with TRBD2. Germline CDR1 is SGHAT and CDR2 is FQNNGV. The CDR3 extends over 12 amino acids. The ends lost 5 bases at V and 9 bases at J; junction bases unmatched: 4. The variable domain in full, with the rest retrieved from reference TRBV11-2 and TRBJ2-3, is EAGVAQSPRYKIIEKRQSVAFWCNPISGHATLYWYQQILGQGPKLLIQFQNNGVVDDSQLPKDRFSAERLKGVDSTLKIQPAKLEDSAVYLCASSPIAGTQYFGPGTRLTVL.